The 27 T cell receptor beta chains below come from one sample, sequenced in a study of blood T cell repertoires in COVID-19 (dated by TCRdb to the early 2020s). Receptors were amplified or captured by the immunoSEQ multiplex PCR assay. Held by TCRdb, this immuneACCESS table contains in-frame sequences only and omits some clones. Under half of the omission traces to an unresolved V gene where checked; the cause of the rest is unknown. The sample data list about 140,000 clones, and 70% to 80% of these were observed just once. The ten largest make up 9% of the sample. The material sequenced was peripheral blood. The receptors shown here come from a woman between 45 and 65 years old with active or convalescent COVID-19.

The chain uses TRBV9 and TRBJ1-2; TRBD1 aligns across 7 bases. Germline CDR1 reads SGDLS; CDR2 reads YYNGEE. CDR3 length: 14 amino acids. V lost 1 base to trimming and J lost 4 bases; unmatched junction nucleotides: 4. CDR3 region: CASSVQGEGYGYTF. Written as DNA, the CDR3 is TGTGCCAGCAGCGTACAGGGGGAAGGCTATGGCTACACCTTC.

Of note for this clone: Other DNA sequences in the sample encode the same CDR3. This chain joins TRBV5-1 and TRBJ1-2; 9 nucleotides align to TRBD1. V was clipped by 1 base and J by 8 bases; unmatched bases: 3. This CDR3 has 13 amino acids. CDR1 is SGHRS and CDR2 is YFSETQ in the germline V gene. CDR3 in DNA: TGCGCCAGCAGCTTGAGGACAGGGGACGGCTACACCTTC. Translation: CASSLRTGDGYTF. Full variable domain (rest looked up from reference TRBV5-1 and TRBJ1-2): KAGVTQTPRYLIKTRGQQVTLSCSPISGHRSVSWYQQTPGQGLQFLFEYFSETQRNKGNFPGRFSGRQFSNSRSEMNVSTLELGDSALYLCASSLRTGDGYTFGSGTRLTVV.

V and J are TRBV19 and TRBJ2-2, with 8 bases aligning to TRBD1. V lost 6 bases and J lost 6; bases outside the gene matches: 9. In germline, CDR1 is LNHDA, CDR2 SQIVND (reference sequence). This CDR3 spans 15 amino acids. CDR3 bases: TGTGCCAGTAGGGGTTTGGACAGGGCCCCCGGGGAGCTGTTTTTT. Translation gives CASRGLDRAPGELFF.

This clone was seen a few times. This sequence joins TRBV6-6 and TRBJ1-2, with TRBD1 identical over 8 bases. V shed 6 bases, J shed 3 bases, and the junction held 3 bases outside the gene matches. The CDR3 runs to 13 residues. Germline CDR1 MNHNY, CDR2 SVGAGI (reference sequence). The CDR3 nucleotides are TGTGCCAGCAGCTCGACAGGGGACTATGGCTACACCTTC. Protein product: CASSSTGDYGYTF.

The CDR3, as DNA: TGCGCCAGCAGCCAAGCCCACCGAGCTTCCTATAATTCACCCCTCCACTTT. Its protein product is CASSQAHRASYNSPLHF. This rearrangement joins TRBV4-3 to TRBJ1-6; D is ambiguous. Germline lookup yields CDR1 LGHNA and CDR2 YSLEER. This CDR3 has 17 residues. Between the trimmed V and J ends, which lost 1 base and 1 base, there was a span of 11 bases.

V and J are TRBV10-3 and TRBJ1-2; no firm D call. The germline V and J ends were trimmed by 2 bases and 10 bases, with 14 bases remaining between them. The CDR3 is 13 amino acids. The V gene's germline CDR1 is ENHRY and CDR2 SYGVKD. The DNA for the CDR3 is TGTGCCATCAGTGAGCCGACCCCAGGCACCTACACCTTC. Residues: CAISEPTPGTYTF.

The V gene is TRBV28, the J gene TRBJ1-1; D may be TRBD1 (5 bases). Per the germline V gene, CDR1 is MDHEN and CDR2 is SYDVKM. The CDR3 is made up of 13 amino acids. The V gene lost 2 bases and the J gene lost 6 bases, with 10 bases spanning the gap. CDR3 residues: CASSLNAGSEAFF. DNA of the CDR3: TGTGCCAGCAGTTTAAACGCAGGGTCTGAAGCTTTCTTT.

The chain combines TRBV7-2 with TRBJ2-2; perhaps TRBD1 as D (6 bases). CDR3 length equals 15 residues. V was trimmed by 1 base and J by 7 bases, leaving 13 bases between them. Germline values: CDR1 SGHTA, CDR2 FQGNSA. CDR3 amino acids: CASSLVGEGVGELFF. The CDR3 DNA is TGTGCCAGCAGCTTAGTGGGCGAGGGGGTCGGGGAGCTGTTTTTT.

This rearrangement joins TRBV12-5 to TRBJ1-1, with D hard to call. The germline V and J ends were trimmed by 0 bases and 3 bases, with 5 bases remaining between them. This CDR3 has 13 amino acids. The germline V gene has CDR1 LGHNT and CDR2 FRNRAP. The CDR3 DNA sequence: TGTGCTAGTGGTTTGGTTGGCTACACTGAAGCTTTCTTT. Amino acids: CASGLVGYTEAFF.

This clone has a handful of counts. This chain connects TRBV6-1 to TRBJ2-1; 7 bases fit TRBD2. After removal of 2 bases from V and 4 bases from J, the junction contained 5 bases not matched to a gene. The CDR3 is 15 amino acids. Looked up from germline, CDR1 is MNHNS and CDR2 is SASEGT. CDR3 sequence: CASSELTSSYNEQFF. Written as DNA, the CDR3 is TGTGCCAGCAGTGAATTGACTAGCAGTTACAATGAGCAGTTCTTC.

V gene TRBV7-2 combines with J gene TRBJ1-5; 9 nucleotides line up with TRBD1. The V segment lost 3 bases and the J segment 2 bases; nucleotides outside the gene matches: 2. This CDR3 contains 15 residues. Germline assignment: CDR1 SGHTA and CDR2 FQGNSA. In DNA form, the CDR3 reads TGTGCCAGCAGCTTTACAGGGGGCGGCAATCAGCCCCAGCATTTT. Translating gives CASSFTGGGNQPQHF.

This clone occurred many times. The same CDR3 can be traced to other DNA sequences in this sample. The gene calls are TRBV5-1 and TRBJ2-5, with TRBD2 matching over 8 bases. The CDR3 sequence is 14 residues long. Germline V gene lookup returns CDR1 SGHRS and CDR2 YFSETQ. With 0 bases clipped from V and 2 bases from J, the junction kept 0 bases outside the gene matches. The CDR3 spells CASSLGLAQETQYF. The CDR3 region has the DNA TGCGCCAGCAGCTTGGGACTAGCGCAAGAGACCCAGTACTTC.

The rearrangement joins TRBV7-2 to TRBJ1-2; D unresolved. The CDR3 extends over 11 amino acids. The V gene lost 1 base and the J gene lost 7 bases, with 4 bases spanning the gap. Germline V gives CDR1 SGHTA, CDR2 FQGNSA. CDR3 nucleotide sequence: TGTGCCAGCAGCTTAGGTCGTGGCTACACCTTC. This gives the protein CASSLGRGYTF.

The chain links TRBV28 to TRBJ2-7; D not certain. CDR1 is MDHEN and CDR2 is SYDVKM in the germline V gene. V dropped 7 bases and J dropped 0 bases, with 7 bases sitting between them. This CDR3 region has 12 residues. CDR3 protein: CASNTGSYEQYF. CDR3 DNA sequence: TGTGCCAGCAATACCGGCTCCTACGAGCAGTACTTC.

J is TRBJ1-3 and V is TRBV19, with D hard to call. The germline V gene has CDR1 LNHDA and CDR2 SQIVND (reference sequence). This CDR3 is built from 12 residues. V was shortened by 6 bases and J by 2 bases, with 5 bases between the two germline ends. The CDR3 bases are TGTGCCAGTAGCGGGGCTGGAAACACCATATATTTT. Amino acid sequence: CASSGAGNTIYF. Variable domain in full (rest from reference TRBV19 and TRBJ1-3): DGGITQSPKYLFRKEGQNVTLSCEQNLNHDAMYWYRQDPGQGLRLIYYSQIVNDFQKGDIAEGYSVSREKKESFPLTVTSAQKNPTAFYLCASSGAGNTIYFGEGSWLTVV.

In DNA form, the CDR3 reads TGTGCCAGCGGGGGGAGCTCCTACAATGAGCAGTTCTTC. It specifies CASGGSSYNEQFF. V usage is TRBV6-5 and J usage is TRBJ2-1; tentatively, D is TRBD2 (6 bases). This CDR3 contains 13 residues. V lost 8 bases and J 0 bases, leaving 8 bases between the germline ends. The V gene's germline CDR1 is MNHEY and CDR2 SVGAGI.

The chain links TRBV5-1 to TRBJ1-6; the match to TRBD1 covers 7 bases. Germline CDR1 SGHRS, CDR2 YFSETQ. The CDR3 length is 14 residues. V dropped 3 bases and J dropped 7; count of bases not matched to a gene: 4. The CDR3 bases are TGCGCCAGCAGCTCCTCACAGGGGAATTCACCCCTCCACTTT. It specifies CASSSSQGNSPLHF. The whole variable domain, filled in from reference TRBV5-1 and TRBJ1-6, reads KAGVTQTPRYLIKTRGQQVTLSCSPISGHRSVSWYQQTPGQGLQFLFEYFSETQRNKGNFPGRFSGRQFSNSRSEMNVSTLELGDSALYLCASSSSQGNSPLHFGNGTRLTVT.

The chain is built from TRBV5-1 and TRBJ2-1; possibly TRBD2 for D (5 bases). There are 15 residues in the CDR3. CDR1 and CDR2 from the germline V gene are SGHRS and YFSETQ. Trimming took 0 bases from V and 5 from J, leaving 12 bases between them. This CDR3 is CASSLAPGSHNEQFF. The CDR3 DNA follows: TGCGCCAGCAGCTTGGCCCCGGGGTCCCACAATGAGCAGTTCTTC.

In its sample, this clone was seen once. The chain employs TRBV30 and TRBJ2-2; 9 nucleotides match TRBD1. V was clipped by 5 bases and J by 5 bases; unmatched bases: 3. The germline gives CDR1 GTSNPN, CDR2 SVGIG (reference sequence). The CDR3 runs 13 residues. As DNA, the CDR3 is TGTGCCTGGTATGACAGGGGGACCGGGGAGCTGTTTTTT. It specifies CAWYDRGTGELFF.

CDR3: CASSSGMGVVMADEQFF. For the CDR3, the DNA is TGTGCCAGCAGCTCAGGTATGGGCGTAGTTATGGCCGATGAGCAGTTCTTC. V gene TRBV7-8 combines with J gene TRBJ2-1; D remains unclear. This CDR3 has 17 residues. V gave up 4 bases and J gave up 8 bases, with 24 bases separating them. The germline V gene has CDR1 SGHVS and CDR2 FQNEAQ. Using reference TRBV7-8 and TRBJ2-1 for the parts outside the CDR3, the full variable domain is GAGVSQSPRYKVAKRGQDVALRCDPISGHVSLFWYQQALGQGPEFLTYFQNEAQLDKSGLPSDRFFAERPEGSVSTLKIQRTQQEDSAVYLCASSSGMGVVMADEQFFGPGTRLTVL.

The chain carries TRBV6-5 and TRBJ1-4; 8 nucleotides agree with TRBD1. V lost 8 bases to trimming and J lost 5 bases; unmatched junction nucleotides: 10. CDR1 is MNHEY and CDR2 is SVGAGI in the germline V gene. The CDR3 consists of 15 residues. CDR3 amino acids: CASAPTGGGNEKLFF. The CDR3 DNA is TGTGCCAGCGCACCTACAGGGGGAGGCAATGAAAAACTGTTTTTT.

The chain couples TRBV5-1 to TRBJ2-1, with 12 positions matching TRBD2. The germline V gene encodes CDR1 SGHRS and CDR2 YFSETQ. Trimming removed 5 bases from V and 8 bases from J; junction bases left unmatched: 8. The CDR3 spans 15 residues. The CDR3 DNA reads TGCGCCAGCAGTGGAGGGACTAGCGGGCCCGATGAGCAGTTCTTC. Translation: CASSGGTSGPDEQFF.

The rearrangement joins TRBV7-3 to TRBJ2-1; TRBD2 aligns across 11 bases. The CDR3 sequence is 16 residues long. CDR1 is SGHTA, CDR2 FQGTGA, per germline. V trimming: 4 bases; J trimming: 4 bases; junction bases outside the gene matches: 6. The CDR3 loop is CASSSLSGGEYNEQFF. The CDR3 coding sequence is TGTGCCAGCAGCTCCCTTAGCGGGGGGGAATACAATGAGCAGTTCTTC.

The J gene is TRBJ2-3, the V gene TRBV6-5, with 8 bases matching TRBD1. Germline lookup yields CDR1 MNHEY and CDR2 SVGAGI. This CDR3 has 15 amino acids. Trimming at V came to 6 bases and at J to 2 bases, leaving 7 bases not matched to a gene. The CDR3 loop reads CASRMTGVITDTQYF. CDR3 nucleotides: TGTGCCAGCAGGATGACAGGGGTTATCACAGATACGCAGTATTTT.

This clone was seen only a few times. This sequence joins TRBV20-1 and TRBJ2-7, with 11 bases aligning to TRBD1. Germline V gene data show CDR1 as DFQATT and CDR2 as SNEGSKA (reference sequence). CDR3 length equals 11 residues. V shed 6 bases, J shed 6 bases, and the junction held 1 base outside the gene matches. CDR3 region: CSADRGREQYF. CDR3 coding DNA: TGCAGTGCGGACAGGGGGCGCGAGCAGTACTTC.

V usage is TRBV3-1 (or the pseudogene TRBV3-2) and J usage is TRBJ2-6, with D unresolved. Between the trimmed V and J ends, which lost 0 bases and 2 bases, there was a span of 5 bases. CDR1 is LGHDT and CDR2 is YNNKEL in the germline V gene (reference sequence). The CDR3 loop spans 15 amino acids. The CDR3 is CASSQDATGANVLTF. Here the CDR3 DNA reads TGTGCCAGCAGCCAAGATGCTACTGGGGCCAACGTCCTGACTTTC.

CDR3 bases: TGCGCCAGCAGCCCCTTGGGGGGTACGGTCTATGGCTACACCTTC. Protein sequence: CASSPLGGTVYGYTF. The genes are TRBV4-3 and TRBJ1-2; maybe TRBD1 (5 bases). Germline assignment: CDR1 LGHNA and CDR2 YSLEER. This CDR3 is built from 15 residues. The V end was cut by 4 bases, the J end by 4 bases, with 16 bases between.